This is a list of T cell receptor beta chains from one sample in a study of cytomegalovirus exposure and HLA in healthy donors. Assay used: immunoSEQ multiplex PCR; TCRdb lists only in-frame clones, some missing. The table includes approximately 80,000 clones, 80% to 95% detected once. The sample was PBMCs. Every receptor here comes from a woman aged 25 to 39 in good health and CMV-seronegative. CDR3s include the opening cysteine and the closing phenylalanine or tryptophan. D genes are given only for firm matches. A row's size may be missing; if present it is once, few, many or a size class.

v_gene	d_gene	abundance	j_gene	CDR3nt	CDR3aa
TRBV5-6	TRBD1	-	TRBJ1-2	TGTGCCAGCAGCGCAGAGACAGGGAGCAACTATGGCTACACCTTC	CASSAETGSNYGYTF
TRBV6-1	TRBD1	-	TRBJ1-2	TGTGCCAGCAGTGCTCAGGGGGGCTATGGCTACACCTTC	CASSAQGGYGYTF
TRBV6-6	TRBD1	-	TRBJ1-2	TGTGCCAGCAGTTACTTGGACAGGGAAGGGCACACCTTC	CASSYLDREGHTF
TRBV4-3	-	-	TRBJ2-1	TGCGCCAGCAGCCAAGGTGGACAGTACAATGAGCAGTTCTTC	CASSQGGQYNEQFF
TRBV2	TRBD2	-	TRBJ2-1	TGTGCCAGCAGCGCGACTAGCGGGAGAACGTATGAGCAGTTCTTC	CASSATSGRTYEQFF
TRBV11-3	TRBD2	-	TRBJ2-3	TGTGCCAGCAGCGTCGGACTAGCGGAGAGCACAGATACGCAGTATTTT	CASSVGLAESTDTQYF
TRBV11-3	TRBD2	-	TRBJ2-7	TGTGCCAGCAGCCCCGGACTAGCGGGGGGCATCTACGAGCAGTACTTC	CASSPGLAGGIYEQYF
TRBV6-1	-	-	TRBJ2-1	TGTGCCAGCAGTGACAGGGGCCTATACAATGAGCAGTTCTTC	CASSDRGLYNEQFF
TRBV5-4	TRBD2	-	TRBJ2-1	TGTGCCAGCAGCTTGTCGAGCGGGGGGGCCATAGGCAATGAGCAGTTCTTC	CASSLSSGGAIGNEQFF
TRBV7-9	-	-	TRBJ2-3	TGTGCCAGCAGCTTAGTCGGGGACACCTTCACAGATACGCAGTATTTT	CASSLVGDTFTDTQYF
TRBV9	TRBD2	-	TRBJ2-7	TGTGCCAGCAGCTTTAGCGGGAGAGCCTACGAGCAGTACTTC	CASSFSGRAYEQYF
TRBV30	-	-	TRBJ1-1	TGTGCCTGGATACGGGGGAAGATCAACACTGAAGCTTTCTTT	CAWIRGKINTEAFF
TRBV10-1	-	-	TRBJ1-1	TGCGCCAGCAGTGAGGGGCGGGGGCGCGGGGTATGGCGAGCTTTCTTT	CASSEGRGRGVWRAFF
TRBV7-2	TRBD1	-	TRBJ1-2	TGTGCCAGCACCCTCGGACAGGGGGCGAGCTATGGCTACACCTTC	CASTLGQGASYGYTF
TRBV28	TRBD1	-	TRBJ1-2	TGTGCCAGCTTGGGCCGAGGGACAGAAGGGGTAGGGACCTATGGCTACACCTTC	CASLGRGTEGVGTYGYTF
TRBV6-5	-	-	TRBJ1-4	TGTGCCAGCAGCCGGGCCAGGGCTAATGAAAAACTGTTTTTT	CASSRARANEKLFF
TRBV7-2	TRBD2	-	TRBJ2-2	TGTGCCAGCAGCCCCGGGGGGGGAAACACCGGGGAGCTGTTTTTT	CASSPGGGNTGELFF
TRBV7-9	TRBD1	once	TRBJ1-5	TGTGCCAGCAGTCCAGACAGGGGAAAGCCCCAGCATTTT	CASSPDRGKPQHF
TRBV29-1	TRBD2	-	TRBJ2-3	TGCAGCGCCGTACCGGGGGGGCCCACAGATACGCAGTATTTT	CSAVPGGPTDTQYF
TRBV19	-	-	TRBJ1-1	TGTGCCAGTAGTTTCTCCAACAGGAAAACTGAAGCTTTCTTT	CASSFSNRKTEAFF
TRBV18	-	-	TRBJ2-6	TGTGCCAGCTCACCGTTTTTTCAGGGTTCTGGGGCCAACGTCCTGACTTTC	CASSPFFQGSGANVLTF